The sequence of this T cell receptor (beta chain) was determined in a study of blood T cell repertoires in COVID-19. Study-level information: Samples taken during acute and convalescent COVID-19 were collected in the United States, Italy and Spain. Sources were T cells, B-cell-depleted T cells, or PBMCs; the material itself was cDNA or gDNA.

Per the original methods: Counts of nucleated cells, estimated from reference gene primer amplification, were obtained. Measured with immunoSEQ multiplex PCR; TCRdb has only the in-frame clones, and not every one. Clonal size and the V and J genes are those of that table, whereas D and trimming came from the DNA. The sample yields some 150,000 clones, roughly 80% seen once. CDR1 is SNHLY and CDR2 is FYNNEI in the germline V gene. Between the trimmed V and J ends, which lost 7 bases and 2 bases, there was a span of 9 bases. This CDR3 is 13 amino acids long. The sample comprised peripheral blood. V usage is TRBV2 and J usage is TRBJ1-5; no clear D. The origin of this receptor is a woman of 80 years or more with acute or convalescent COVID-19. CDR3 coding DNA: TGTGCCAGCAAGGCAGGCCGCAATCAGCCCCAGCATTTT. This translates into CASKAGRNQPQHF.